The clone carrying this T cell receptor beta chain was observed a few times. The antigen remains undetermined. These data originate in a study of cytomegalovirus exposure and HLA in healthy donors. Whole-study findings and limits: The investigators catalogued 150 to 200 TCR beta chains as cytomegalovirus-associated. Reported results showed that the classifier diagnosed cytomegalovirus status with high specificity and sensitivity.

PCR employed 60 Vbeta and 13 Jbeta primers. Assay used: immunoSEQ multiplex PCR; TCRdb lists only in-frame clones, some missing. This sample carries roughly 150,000 clones, around four fifths of them seen once, and the ten largest clones take under 1.5%. The V gene end was trimmed by 3 bases and the J gene end by 5 bases; junction bases not matched to a gene: 11. CDR1 and CDR2 (germline): SGHRS, YFSETQ. CDR3 length: 17 residues. The source of this sequence is a man aged 25-45 years in good health and CMV-seronegative. V is TRBV5-1 and J is TRBJ2-1; 10 nucleotides agree with TRBD2. The sample was PBMCs. In nucleotides, the CDR3 is TGCGCCAGCAGCTCGTCCAGGGGGACTAGCGAGAACAATGAGCAGTTCTTC. The encoded protein is CASSSSRGTSENNEQFF.